A selection of T cell receptor beta chains follows, all from one sample in a study of shared clonotypes between healthy human individuals. Sequencing was performed with immunoSEQ multiplex PCR; in TCRdb, only in-frame clones are kept and a portion is missing. The data hold under 700,000 clones, with 85% to 95% observed a single time. Sample: naive CD8+ T cells sorted from blood. The receptors stem from a woman in her 30s in good health. CDR3s include the opening cysteine and the closing phenylalanine or tryptophan. The D gene is left open where the match is weak. Clone size is shown for a subset of rows, as once, few, many or a class of expanded clone.

clone size: NA
D gene: NA
V gene: TRBV2
J gene: TRBJ2-3
CDR3 DNA: TGTGCCAGCGTGGACTTCGGGGAGACAGATACGCAGTATTTT
CDR3 protein: CASVDFGETDTQYF

clone size: NA
D gene: NA
V gene: TRBV10-2
J gene: TRBJ2-7
CDR3 DNA: TGCGCCAGCAGTGGAAGGCTAACCTACGAGCAGTACTTC
CDR3 protein: CASSGRLTYEQYF

clone size: NA
D gene: TRBD2
V gene: TRBV6-5
J gene: TRBJ2-1
CDR3 DNA: TGTGCCAGCAGTCATGGAGTAGCGGGAGTTTCTGAGCAGTTCTTC
CDR3 protein: CASSHGVAGVSEQFF

clone size: once
D gene: NA
V gene: TRBV5-5
J gene: TRBJ2-3
CDR3 DNA: TGTGCCAGCCGGGACTCCTTTAATTGGGATACGCAGTATTTT
CDR3 protein: CASRDSFNWDTQYF

clone size: NA
D gene: NA
V gene: TRBV16
J gene: TRBJ1-2
CDR3 DNA: TGTGCCAGCAGCGCCCTCCTTTTCGGGGATGGCTACACCTTC
CDR3 protein: CASSALLFGDGYTF

clone size: NA
D gene: NA
V gene: TRBV6-4
J gene: TRBJ2-3
CDR3 DNA: TGTGCCAGCAGTGACCTCCCCACCGGGACAGATACGCAGTATTTT
CDR3 protein: CASSDLPTGTDTQYF

clone size: NA
D gene: TRBD1
V gene: TRBV11-2
J gene: TRBJ2-7
CDR3 DNA: TGTGCCAGCAGCTTAGGGGGCAGGGGGCCCGACTTC
CDR3 protein: CASSLGGRGPDF

clone size: NA
D gene: TRBD1
V gene: TRBV28
J gene: TRBJ2-7
CDR3 DNA: TGTGCCAGCAGTTTATGGGGACAGGAGCCTTACGAGCAGTACTTC
CDR3 protein: CASSLWGQEPYEQYF

clone size: NA
D gene: TRBD1
V gene: TRBV28
J gene: TRBJ2-5
CDR3 DNA: TGTGCCAGCAGTTTGCGACCGGGACAGGGGTACCAAGAGACCCAGTACTTC
CDR3 protein: CASSLRPGQGYQETQYF

clone size: NA
D gene: NA
V gene: TRBV28
J gene: TRBJ1-3
CDR3 DNA: TGTGCCAGCAGCTTCAATGTGGGGAGCTCTGGAAACACCATATATTTT
CDR3 protein: CASSFNVGSSGNTIYF

clone size: once
D gene: NA
V gene: TRBV14
J gene: TRBJ2-1
CDR3 DNA: TGTGCCAGCAGCCTAGAGGGCTACAATGAGCAGTTCTTC
CDR3 protein: CASSLEGYNEQFF

clone size: NA
D gene: TRBD2
V gene: TRBV19
J gene: TRBJ2-2
CDR3 DNA: TGTGCCACTTACCGGACTAGCGGGATTACCGGGGAGCTGTTTTTT
CDR3 protein: CATYRTSGITGELFF

clone size: NA
D gene: NA
V gene: TRBV27
J gene: TRBJ2-7
CDR3 DNA: TGTGCCAGCAGTGCGTTAAAGACGGACGAGCAGTACTTC
CDR3 protein: CASSALKTDEQYF

clone size: NA
D gene: NA
V gene: TRBV5-4
J gene: TRBJ2-7
CDR3 DNA: TGTGCCAGCAGCCTAGGGGGGGTAGCGGGCCCCTTGATGTACGAGCAGTACTTC
CDR3 protein: CASSLGGVAGPLMYEQYF

clone size: NA
D gene: TRBD2
V gene: TRBV5-1
J gene: TRBJ2-1
CDR3 DNA: TGCGCCAGCCAAGCGGGACTAGCGGGAGGCAATGAGCAGTTCTTC
CDR3 protein: CASQAGLAGGNEQFF

clone size: NA
D gene: TRBD2
V gene: TRBV7-9
J gene: TRBJ2-7
CDR3 DNA: TGTGCCAGCACTGGCGGGAGGGTTGGCGAGCAGTACTTC
CDR3 protein: CASTGGRVGEQYF

clone size: NA
D gene: NA
V gene: TRBV7-9
J gene: TRBJ2-1
CDR3 DNA: TGTGCCAGCTCCTTGGGGCAGGGGCGTATGAATGAGCAGTTCTTC
CDR3 protein: CASSLGQGRMNEQFF

clone size: NA
D gene: NA
V gene: TRBV28
J gene: TRBJ2-7
CDR3 DNA: TGTGCCAGCAGTTATCCAGGGAACTACGAGCAGTACTTC
CDR3 protein: CASSYPGNYEQYF

clone size: once
D gene: NA
V gene: TRBV28
J gene: TRBJ2-2
CDR3 DNA: TGTGCCAGCAGCCTCGAAGCCTCCCTCGCGAACACCGGGGAGCTGTTTTTT
CDR3 protein: CASSLEASLANTGELFF

clone size: NA
D gene: TRBD2
V gene: TRBV7-3
J gene: TRBJ2-3
CDR3 DNA: TGTGCCAGCAGCTTACTAGCGGGAGCTCTGGATACGCAGTATTTT
CDR3 protein: CASSLLAGALDTQYF

clone size: NA
D gene: NA
V gene: TRBV7-2
J gene: TRBJ2-7
CDR3 DNA: TGTGCTAGTCTAGGCCCCCCCTCCTACGAGCAGTACTTC
CDR3 protein: CASLGPPSYEQYF

clone size: NA
D gene: NA
V gene: TRBV6-5
J gene: TRBJ2-2
CDR3 DNA: TGTGCCAGCAGTTACCGGACGGAGAACACCGGGGAGCTGTTTTTT
CDR3 protein: CASSYRTENTGELFF

clone size: NA
D gene: NA
V gene: TRBV6-5
J gene: TRBJ2-5
CDR3 DNA: TGTGCCAGCAGTTTCGACAGGAATCAAGAGACCCAGTACTTC
CDR3 protein: CASSFDRNQETQYF